The 24 T cell receptor beta chains below all came from one sample that was sequenced in a study of blood T cell repertoires in COVID-19. The table came from immunoSEQ multiplex PCR; TCRdb's copy has only in-frame clones and leaves some out. This table has around 140,000 clones, about 87% appearing once. Sequences were obtained from peripheral blood. The receptors here all came from a man in his sixties with active or convalescent COVID-19.

This chain connects TRBV30 to TRBJ1-5, with D maybe TRBD1 (5 bases). Germline loops: CDR1 GTSNPN, CDR2 SVGIG (reference sequence). V was pared by 4 bases and J by 1 base, with 8 bases between. This CDR3 spans 13 amino acids. The CDR3 DNA is TGTGCCTGGAATCCAGGGAGCAATCAGCCCCAGCATTTT. As protein: CAWNPGSNQPQHF.

The chain is built from TRBV28 and TRBJ1-5; D is possibly TRBD1 (6 bases). Trimming left V 4 bases short and J 2 bases short, with 15 bases between. This CDR3 region has 16 residues. The germline V gene encodes CDR1 MDHEN and CDR2 SYDVKM. This chain's CDR3 is CASSSPRAGGNQPQHF. The CDR3 region has the DNA TGTGCCAGCAGTTCCCCGCGGGCAGGGGGCAATCAGCCCCAGCATTTT.

The V gene is TRBV28, the J gene TRBJ1-2; 7 nucleotides agree with TRBD1. Trimming took 4 bases from V and 2 from J; bases not matched to a gene: 4. Germline loops: CDR1 MDHEN, CDR2 SYDVKM. The CDR3 runs 14 residues. CDR3 loop: CASSWGQHNYGYTF. The CDR3 DNA is TGTGCCAGCAGTTGGGGACAGCACAACTATGGCTACACCTTC.

The chain employs TRBV9 and TRBJ2-3; TRBD1 agrees at 7 bases. V dropped 2 bases and J dropped 3; count of bases not matched to a gene: 18. Germline assignment: CDR1 SGDLS and CDR2 YYNGEE. The CDR3 has 19 amino acids. The chain's CDR3 is CASSVTGVRTGAETDTQYF. The CDR3 coding sequence is TGTGCCAGCAGCGTCACAGGGGTGAGGACTGGGGCGGAGACAGATACGCAGTATTTT.

This clone was seen more than once but under ten times. The chain employs TRBV7-3 and TRBJ2-1; possibly TRBD2 for D (6 bases). Germline V gene data show CDR1 as SGHTA and CDR2 as FQGTGA. This CDR3 region has 14 residues. V was shortened by 3 bases and J by 7 bases, with 13 bases between the two germline ends. The CDR3 DNA follows: TGTGCCAGCAGCTTCGGACTACGGTCTAATGAGCAGTTCTTC. Its translation: CASSFGLRSNEQFF.

CDR3 nucleotides: TGTGCCAGCAGCAATTTACAGGGTTGGAATTCACCCCTCCACTTT. It yields the protein CASSNLQGWNSPLHF. The genes are TRBV9 and TRBJ1-6, with D tentatively TRBD1 (6 bases). The CDR3 extends over 15 amino acids. V was clipped by 4 bases and J by 7 bases, with 15 bases between them. The germline gives CDR1 SGDLS, CDR2 YYNGEE.

The chain combines TRBV19 with TRBJ2-3; D perhaps matches TRBD2 (6 bases). CDR1 is LNHDA and CDR2 is SQIVND in the germline V gene (reference sequence). The CDR3 runs 11 residues. V lost 10 bases to trimming and J lost 3 bases, with 8 bases between them. The CDR3 loop reads CATGTTDTQYF. In nucleotides, the CDR3 is TGTGCCACCGGGACTACAGATACGCAGTATTTT. The variable domain in full, with the rest retrieved from reference TRBV19 and TRBJ2-3, is DGGITQSPKYLFRKEGQNVTLSCEQNLNHDAMYWYRQDPGQGLRLIYYSQIVNDFQKGDIAEGYSVSREKKESFPLTVTSAQKNPTAFYLCATGTTDTQYFGPGTRLTVL.

This chain joins TRBV5-1 and TRBJ2-4; no definite D call. V was cut by 4 bases and J by 5 bases, with 7 bases left in between. CDR3 length equals 12 residues. Germline CDR1 and CDR2: SGHRS and YFSETQ. CDR3 sequence (DNA): TGCGCCAGCAGCGAAGGAGAAAACATTCAGTACTTC. Its translation is CASSEGENIQYF.

This sequence joins TRBV7-2 and TRBJ1-3; a weak D match, TRBD1 (6 bases). The V and J ends lost 5 bases and 2 bases respectively, with 22 bases between them. This CDR3 is built from 18 residues. The germline gives CDR1 SGHTA, CDR2 FQGNSA. The CDR3 is CASSTRDPQGPTGNTIYF. CDR3 DNA: TGTGCCAGCAGCACAAGAGACCCACAGGGCCCAACTGGAAACACCATATATTTT.

In its sample, this clone was seen a few times. The rearrangement uses TRBV7-9 and TRBJ1-1, with D maybe TRBD1 (5 bases). This CDR3 spans 15 amino acids. Germline CDR1 and CDR2: SEHNR and FQNEAQ (reference sequence). The V and J ends lost 1 base and 0 bases respectively, with 9 bases between them. This CDR3 is CASSLGAGMNTEAFF. CDR3 DNA sequence: TGTGCCAGCAGCTTAGGTGCAGGGATGAACACTGAAGCTTTCTTT.

This clone was found a few times. The rearrangement joins TRBV9 to TRBJ1-4; D is unclear. Trimming stripped 2 bases from V and 7 bases from J, with 15 bases between. The CDR3 runs 15 residues. Germline-derived CDR1 and CDR2 are SGDLS and YYNGEE. This CDR3 is CASSVFGSSGEKLFF. The CDR3 DNA reads as TGTGCCAGCAGCGTTTTTGGGAGTAGTGGTGAAAAACTGTTTTTT.

The CDR3 bases are TGTGCCAGTATTGTTACAGGGGGCAATGGCTACACCTTC. Amino acids: CASIVTGGNGYTF. This chain connects TRBV7-9 to TRBJ1-2; 9 nucleotides align to TRBD1. There are 13 residues in the CDR3. J gave up 6 bases and V 9 bases, and 8 bases lay outside the gene matches. Per the germline V gene, CDR1 is SEHNR and CDR2 is FQNEAQ (reference sequence).

The chain links TRBV20-1 to TRBJ1-4, with D uncertain. The CDR3 length is 11 residues. Germline-derived CDR1 and CDR2 are DFQATT and SNEGSKA (reference sequence). Trimming cost V 4 bases and J 5 bases, with 5 bases left between them. CDR3 DNA sequence: TGCAGTGCTATAACAAATGAAAAACTGTTTTTT. Amino acid sequence: CSAITNEKLFF.

This clone has a single count. V is TRBV19 and J is TRBJ2-1, with unresolved D. Trimming stripped 6 bases from V and 7 bases from J, with 13 bases between. CDR1 is LNHDA, CDR2 SQIVND, per germline (reference sequence). The CDR3 is made up of 13 amino acids. In DNA form, the CDR3 reads TGTGCCAGTAGGCCTGTCGGCGGTAATGAGCAGTTCTTC. It is translated as CASRPVGGNEQFF. Combining the CDR3 with reference TRBV19 and TRBJ2-1 gives the whole variable domain DGGITQSPKYLFRKEGQNVTLSCEQNLNHDAMYWYRQDPGQGLRLIYYSQIVNDFQKGDIAEGYSVSREKKESFPLTVTSAQKNPTAFYLCASRPVGGNEQFFGPGTRLTVL.

The rearrangement links TRBV7-2 to TRBJ2-7, with TRBD1 matching 9 bases. Per the germline V gene, CDR1 is SGHTA and CDR2 is FQGNSA. The trim removed 4 bases at V and 6 bases at J, leaving 7 bases unmatched. This CDR3 region has 14 residues. For the CDR3, the DNA is TGTGCCAGCAGCTATTTAACAGGGGGCCTCGAGCAGTACTTC. It yields the protein CASSYLTGGLEQYF.

Only one count was recorded for this clone. The chain is built from TRBV27 and TRBJ2-1; weak D call: TRBD2 (7 bases). Trimming shortened V by 4 bases and J by 3 bases, and 13 bases separated the two germline ends. From germline, CDR1 is MNHEY and CDR2 SMNVEV (reference sequence). The CDR3 covers 15 residues. CDR3 amino acids: CASSSGGPGYNEQFF. Here the CDR3 DNA reads TGTGCCAGCAGTTCGGGGGGCCCCGGCTACAATGAGCAGTTCTTC.

The V gene is TRBV12-3 or TRBV12-4, the J gene TRBJ1-2, with a possible D match to TRBD1 (6 bases). V lost 5 bases, J lost 3 bases, and 10 bases lay in between. The CDR3 has 13 residues. The CDR3: CASSLQGYYGYTF. The CDR3 region has the DNA TGTGCCAGCAGTCTACAGGGTTACTATGGCTACACCTTC.

This chain uses TRBV2 with TRBJ2-2; perhaps TRBD2 as D (6 bases). The ends were cut back, 3 bases at V and 2 bases at J, with 7 bases in the middle. Per the germline V gene, CDR1 is SNHLY and CDR2 is FYNNEI. The CDR3 totals 14 residues. DNA for the CDR3: TGTGCCAGCAGTGATGGGACTAACACCGGGGAGCTGTTTTTT. It encodes CASSDGTNTGELFF.

The chain employs TRBV3-1 (or the pseudogene TRBV3-2) and TRBJ2-2, with D perhaps TRBD2 (5 bases). The CDR3 has 13 amino acids. Germline V lookup: CDR1 LGHDT, CDR2 YNNKEL (reference sequence). V dropped 5 bases and J dropped 7 bases, with 11 bases sitting between them. As DNA, the CDR3 is TGTGCCAGCAGCTACTACGGGAACGGGGAGCTGTTTTTT. This encodes CASSYYGNGELFF.

V gene TRBV28 combines with J gene TRBJ1-2, with 7 bases matching TRBD1. V shed 5 bases, J shed 0 bases, and the junction held 6 bases outside the gene matches. This CDR3 is built from 15 residues. Germline values: CDR1 MDHEN, CDR2 SYDVKM. The CDR3 reads CASSKPRGANYGYTF. CDR3 sequence (DNA): TGTGCCAGCAGTAAACCCAGGGGGGCTAACTATGGCTACACCTTC.

The chain couples TRBV5-5 to TRBJ2-1; TRBD1 aligns across 9 bases. Germline CDR1 and CDR2: SGHKS and YYEKEE (reference sequence). V lost 0 bases, J lost 9 bases, and 1 base stayed unmatched. The CDR3 has 13 amino acids. CDR3 loop: CASSLGTGAEQFF. The CDR3 DNA is TGTGCCAGCAGCTTGGGGACAGGGGCTGAGCAGTTCTTC.

In its sample, this clone was seen a few times. CDR3 amino acids: CASSRVSGNQPQHF. The CDR3, as DNA: TGTGCCAGTAGTCGGGTCTCGGGCAATCAGCCCCAGCATTTT. The genes are TRBV19 and TRBJ1-5; D uncertain. Germline CDR1 LNHDA, CDR2 SQIVND (reference sequence). This CDR3 is 14 amino acids long. Trimming removed 5 bases from V and 2 bases from J, with 10 bases in between.

The V and J genes are TRBV7-9 and TRBJ2-3; 14 positions agree with TRBD2. The J segment lost 3 bases and the V segment lost 5 bases, leaving 13 bases of the junction unmatched. The CDR3 runs 19 residues. The germline V gene encodes CDR1 SEHNR and CDR2 FQNEAQ (reference sequence). The CDR3: CASSLKTSGRADRTDTQYF. Here the CDR3 DNA reads TGTGCCAGCAGCCTGAAGACTAGCGGGAGGGCCGATCGTACAGATACGCAGTATTTT.

This chain links TRBV2 with TRBJ1-3; 7 bases agree with TRBD1. The J segment lost 8 bases and the V segment lost 1 base, leaving 5 bases of the junction unmatched. The CDR3 spans 14 residues. The germline CDR1 and CDR2 sequences are SNHLY and FYNNEI. The CDR3 reads CASSEGQGIDTIYF. The CDR3 coding sequence is TGTGCCAGCAGTGAAGGACAGGGAATTGACACCATATATTTT.